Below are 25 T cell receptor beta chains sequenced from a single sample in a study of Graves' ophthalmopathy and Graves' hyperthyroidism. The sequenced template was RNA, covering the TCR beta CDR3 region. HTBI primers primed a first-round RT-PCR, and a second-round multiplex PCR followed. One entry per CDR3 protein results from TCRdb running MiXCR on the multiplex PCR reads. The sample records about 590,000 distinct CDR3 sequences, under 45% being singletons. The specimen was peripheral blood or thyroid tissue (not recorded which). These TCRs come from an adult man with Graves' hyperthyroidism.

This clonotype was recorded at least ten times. The CDR3 loop is CSAKADLRITEAFF. The CDR3 DNA reads as TGCAGTGCTAAAGCGGACTTAAGGATCACTGAAGCTTTCTTT. V gene TRBV20-1 combines with J gene TRBJ1-1; D unresolved. CDR1 is DFQATT, CDR2 SNEGSKA, per germline (reference sequence). This CDR3 contains 14 residues. Trimming took off 4 bases at V and 4 bases at J, with 16 bases between the two ends.

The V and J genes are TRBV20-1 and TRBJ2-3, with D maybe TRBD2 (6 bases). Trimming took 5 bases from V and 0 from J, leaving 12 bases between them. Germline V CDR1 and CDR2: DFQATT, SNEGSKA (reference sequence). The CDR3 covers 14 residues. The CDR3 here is CSAWDLVSTDTQYF. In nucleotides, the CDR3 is TGCAGTGCTTGGGACTTAGTGAGCACAGATACGCAGTATTTT.

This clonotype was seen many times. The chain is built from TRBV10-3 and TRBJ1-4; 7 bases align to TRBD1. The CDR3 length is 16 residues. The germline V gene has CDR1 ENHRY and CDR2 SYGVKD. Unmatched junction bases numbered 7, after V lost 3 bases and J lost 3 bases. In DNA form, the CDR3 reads TGTGCCATCAGTGAACGAAACAGGGGACCTAATGAAAAACTGTTTTTT. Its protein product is CAISERNRGPNEKLFF.

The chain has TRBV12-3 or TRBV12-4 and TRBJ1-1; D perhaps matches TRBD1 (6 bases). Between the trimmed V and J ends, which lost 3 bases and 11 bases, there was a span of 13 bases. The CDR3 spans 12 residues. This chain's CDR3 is CASSFYGGRAFF. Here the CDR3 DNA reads TGTGCCAGCAGTTTTTACGGGGGCAGGGCTTTCTTT.

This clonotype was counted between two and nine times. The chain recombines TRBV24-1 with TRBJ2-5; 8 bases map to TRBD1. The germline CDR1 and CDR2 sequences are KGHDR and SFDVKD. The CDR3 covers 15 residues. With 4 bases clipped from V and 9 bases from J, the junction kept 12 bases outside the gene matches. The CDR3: CATSDASGGDQPQYF. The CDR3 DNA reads TGTGCCACCAGTGACGCCTCAGGGGGCGATCAGCCCCAGTACTTC.

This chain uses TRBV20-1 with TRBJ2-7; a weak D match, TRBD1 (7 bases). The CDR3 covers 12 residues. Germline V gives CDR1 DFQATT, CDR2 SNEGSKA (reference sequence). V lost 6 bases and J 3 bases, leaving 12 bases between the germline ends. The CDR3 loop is CSARGTDYEQYF. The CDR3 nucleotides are TGCAGTGCCCGGGGGACAGACTACGAGCAGTACTTC.

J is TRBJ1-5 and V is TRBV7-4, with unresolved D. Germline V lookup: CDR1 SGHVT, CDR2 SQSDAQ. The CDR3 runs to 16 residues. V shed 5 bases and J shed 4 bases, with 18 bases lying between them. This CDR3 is CASSQGLGNGNQPQHF. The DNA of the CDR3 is TGTGCCAGCAGCCAAGGTCTGGGGAATGGAAATCAGCCCCAGCATTTT.

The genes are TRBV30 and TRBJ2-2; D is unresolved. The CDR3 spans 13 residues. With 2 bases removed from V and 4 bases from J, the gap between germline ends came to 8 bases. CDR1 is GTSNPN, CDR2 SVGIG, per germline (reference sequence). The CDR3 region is CAWSWVSTGELFF. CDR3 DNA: TGTGCCTGGAGTTGGGTCTCCACCGGGGAGCTGTTTTTT.

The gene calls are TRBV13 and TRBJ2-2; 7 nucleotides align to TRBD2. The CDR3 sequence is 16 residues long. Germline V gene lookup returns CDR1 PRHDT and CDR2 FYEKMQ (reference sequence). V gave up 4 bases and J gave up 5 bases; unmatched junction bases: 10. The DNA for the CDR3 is TGTGCCAGCAGCTATAAGCGGGGAGTAACTACCGGGGAGCTGTTTTTT. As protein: CASSYKRGVTTGELFF.

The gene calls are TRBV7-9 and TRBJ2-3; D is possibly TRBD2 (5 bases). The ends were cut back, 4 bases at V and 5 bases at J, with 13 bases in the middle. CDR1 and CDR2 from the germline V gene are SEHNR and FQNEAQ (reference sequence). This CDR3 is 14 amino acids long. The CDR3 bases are TGTGCCAGCAGCTATACCCTAGGGAGAGATACGCAGTATTTT. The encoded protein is CASSYTLGRDTQYF.

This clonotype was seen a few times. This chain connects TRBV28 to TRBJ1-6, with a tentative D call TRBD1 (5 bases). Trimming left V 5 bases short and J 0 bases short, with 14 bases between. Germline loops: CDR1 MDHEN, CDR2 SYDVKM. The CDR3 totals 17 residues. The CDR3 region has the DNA TGTGCCAGCAGTCCCCGTCCGGGGGGCTCCTATAATTCACCCCTCCACTTT. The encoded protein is CASSPRPGGSYNSPLHF.

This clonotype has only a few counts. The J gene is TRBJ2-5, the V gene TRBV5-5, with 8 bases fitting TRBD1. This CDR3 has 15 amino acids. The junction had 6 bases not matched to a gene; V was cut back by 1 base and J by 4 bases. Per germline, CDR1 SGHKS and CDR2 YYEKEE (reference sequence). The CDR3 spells CASSLQGANLETQYF. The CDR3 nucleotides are TGTGCCAGCAGCTTGCAGGGGGCAAACTTAGAGACCCAGTACTTC.

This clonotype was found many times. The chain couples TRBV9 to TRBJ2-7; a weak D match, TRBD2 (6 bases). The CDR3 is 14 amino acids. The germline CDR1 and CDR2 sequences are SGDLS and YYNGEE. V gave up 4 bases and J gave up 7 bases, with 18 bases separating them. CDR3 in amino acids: CASSPGGDSLEQYF. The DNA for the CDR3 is TGTGCCAGCAGCCCCGGCGGGGACTCCCTGGAGCAGTACTTC.

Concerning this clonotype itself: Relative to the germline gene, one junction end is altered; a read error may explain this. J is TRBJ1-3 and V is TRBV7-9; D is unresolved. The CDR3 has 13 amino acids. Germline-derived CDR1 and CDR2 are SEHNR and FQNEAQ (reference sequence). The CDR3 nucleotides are TGCGCCGGCAGCTTGGAAGATGGAAACACCATATATTTT. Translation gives CAGSLEDGNTIYF.

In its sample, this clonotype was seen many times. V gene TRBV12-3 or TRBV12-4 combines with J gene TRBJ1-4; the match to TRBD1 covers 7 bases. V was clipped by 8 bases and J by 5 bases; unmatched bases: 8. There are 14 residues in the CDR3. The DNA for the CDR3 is TGTGCCAGCTGGCCGGGACAGATAAATGAAAAACTGTTTTTT. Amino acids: CASWPGQINEKLFF.

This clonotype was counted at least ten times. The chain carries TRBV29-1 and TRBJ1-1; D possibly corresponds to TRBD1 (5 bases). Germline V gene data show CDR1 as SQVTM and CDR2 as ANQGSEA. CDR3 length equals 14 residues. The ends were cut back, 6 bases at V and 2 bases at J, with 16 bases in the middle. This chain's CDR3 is CSVREAGRNTEAFF. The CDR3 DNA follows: TGCAGCGTGAGGGAGGCAGGGAGAAACACTGAAGCTTTCTTT.

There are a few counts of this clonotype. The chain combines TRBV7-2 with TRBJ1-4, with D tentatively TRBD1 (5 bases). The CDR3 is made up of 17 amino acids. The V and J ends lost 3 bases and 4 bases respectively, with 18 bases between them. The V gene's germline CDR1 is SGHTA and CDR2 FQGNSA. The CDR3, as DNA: TGTGCCAGCAGCTTGACGCCCATCACAGGTTATAATGAAAAACTGTTTTTT. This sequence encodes CASSLTPITGYNEKLFF.

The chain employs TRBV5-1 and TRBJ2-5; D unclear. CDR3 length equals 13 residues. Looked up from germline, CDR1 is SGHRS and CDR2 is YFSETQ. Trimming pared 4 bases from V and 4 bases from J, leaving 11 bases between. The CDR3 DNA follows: TGCGCCAGCAGCATTGGAATGGGAGAGACCCAGTACTTC. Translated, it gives CASSIGMGETQYF. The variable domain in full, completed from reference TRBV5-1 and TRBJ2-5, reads KAGVTQTPRYLIKTRGQQVTLSCSPISGHRSVSWYQQTPGQGLQFLFEYFSETQRNKGNFPGRFSGRQFSNSRSEMNVSTLELGDSALYLCASSIGMGETQYFGPGTRLLVL.

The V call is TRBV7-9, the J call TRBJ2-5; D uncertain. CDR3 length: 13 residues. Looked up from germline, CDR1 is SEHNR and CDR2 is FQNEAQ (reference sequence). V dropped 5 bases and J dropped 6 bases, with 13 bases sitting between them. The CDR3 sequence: CASSVEEGKTQYF. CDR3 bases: TGTGCCAGCAGCGTTGAGGAAGGGAAGACCCAGTACTTC.

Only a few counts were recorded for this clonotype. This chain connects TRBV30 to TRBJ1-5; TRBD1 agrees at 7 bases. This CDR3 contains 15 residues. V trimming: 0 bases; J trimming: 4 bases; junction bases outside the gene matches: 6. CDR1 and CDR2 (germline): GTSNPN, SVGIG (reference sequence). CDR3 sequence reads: CAWSVMQGGNQPQHF. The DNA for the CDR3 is TGTGCCTGGAGTGTAATGCAGGGGGGTAATCAGCCCCAGCATTTT.

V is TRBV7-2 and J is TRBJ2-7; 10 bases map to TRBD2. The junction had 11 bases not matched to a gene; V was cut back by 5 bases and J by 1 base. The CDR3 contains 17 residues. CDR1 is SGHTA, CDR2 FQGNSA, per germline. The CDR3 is CASSPAPGLAYSYEQYF. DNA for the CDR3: TGTGCCAGCAGCCCGGCACCGGGACTAGCGTATTCCTACGAGCAGTACTTC.

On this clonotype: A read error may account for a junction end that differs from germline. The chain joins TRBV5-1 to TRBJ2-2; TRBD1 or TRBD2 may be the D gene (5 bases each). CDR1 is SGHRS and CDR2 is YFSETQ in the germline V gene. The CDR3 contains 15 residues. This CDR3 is CASSFKGSDTGELVF. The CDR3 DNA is TGCGCCAGCAGCTTCAAGGGTTCGGACACCGGGGAGCTGGTTTTT.

CDR3 DNA: TGTGCCACCAGCAGTTTGCGGCTAGAAGAGACCCAGTACTTC. This translates into CATSSLRLEETQYF. This chain joins TRBV15 and TRBJ2-5; D ambiguous. The CDR3 covers 14 residues. The germline V gene encodes CDR1 LNHNV and CDR2 YYDKDF (reference sequence). V lost 3 bases and J 3 bases, leaving 11 bases between the germline ends.

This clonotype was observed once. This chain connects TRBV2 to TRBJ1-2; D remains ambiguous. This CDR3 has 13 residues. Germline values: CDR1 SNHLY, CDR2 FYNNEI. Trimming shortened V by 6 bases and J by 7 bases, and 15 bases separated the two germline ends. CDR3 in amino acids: CASSLVWESGYTF. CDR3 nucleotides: TGTGCCAGCAGCTTGGTGTGGGAAAGTGGCTACACCTTC.

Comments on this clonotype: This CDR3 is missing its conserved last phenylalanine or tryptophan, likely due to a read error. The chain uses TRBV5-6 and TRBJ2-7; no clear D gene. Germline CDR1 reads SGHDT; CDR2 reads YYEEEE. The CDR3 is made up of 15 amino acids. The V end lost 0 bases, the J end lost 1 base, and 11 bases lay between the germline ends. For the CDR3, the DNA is TGTGCCAGCAGCTTGGCAGCCGAATATTCCTACGAGCAGTACCTC. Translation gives CASSLAAEYSYEQYL.